This note documents a single T cell receptor (beta chain) sequence. This clone counts as medium-sized (0.01 to 0.1%). Its recognized antigen is unknown. Mouse gene names and germline sequences are used here. The DNA ends 1 residue before the CDR3 does, and the rest of the CDR3 is filled in from the germline J gene. The source of the sample is a study of tissue T cells after allogeneic stem cell transplantation (dated by TCRdb to 2022 to 2024). With regard to the full study: TCR beta repertoires were profiled across many tissues obtained from research autopsies of patients with and without GVHD, as well as in mouse models of GVHD. The human part of the study was a prospective observational study with no blinding and no randomization. Broad study findings and their caveats: Sampling depth was acknowledged as a limitation, and the patient cohort was both small and clinically heterogeneous. Which tissue TCRs were alloreactive or antigen-specific was not determined in the study, and some clones might have been persisting host cells. Within patients, how anatomically similar tissues were was a major factor shaping TCR repertoire composition, regardless of disease or transplant status. In both patients and mice, only a limited portion of the TCR repertoire detected in tissues was captured by blood and spleen T cells. Only a few T cell clones appeared in more than one patient, yet motif-based clustering showed tissue-specific repertoire signatures that were shared between patients.

The CDR3 numbers 11 residues from cysteine through phenylalanine. The DNA covers only part of the CDR3, 30 bases in frame from base 1. Reading the germline V gene gives CDR1 SGHSN and CDR2 HYEKVE. V was cut back by 0 bases and J by 6 bases, leaving a gap of 5 bases between them. In the paper's terms, the time point label means: mouse harvest day 7 after allogeneic transplant. Each mouse graft, delivered by tail vein injection, combined 10^6 splenic CD5+ T cells with 10^7 T-cell-depleted bone marrow cells. Mouse GVHD was modeled in a major MHC-mismatch B6 (H2b) into BALB/c (H2d) model, with tissues profiled at day 7 or 14. Mouse tissues and retro-orbital blood were harvested on day 7 or 14 post-transplant using separate sterile tools per animal; livers were flushed beforehand. Before genomic DNA isolation with the DNeasy Blood & Tissue Kit, mouse tissues were minced with razor blades in buffered saline.

The library was obtained by the immunoSEQ multiplex PCR assay. TCRbeta CDR3 sequencing was done by Adaptive Biotechnologies at survey depth, reporting CDR3 sequences, V/J genes, productive frequency and template counts. Amplification of TCR beta CDR3 regions started from genomic DNA instead of RNA. The authors processed their data as follows. Pairwise repertoire overlap between tissues was quantified with Jensen-Shannon divergence, where 1 means complete divergence and 0 identical. Based on pairwise JSD values, tissues were grouped by single-linkage agglomerative hierarchical clustering, and the results were shown as dendrograms. GLIPH2 was applied to all patient samples using simulation_depth 1000, kmer_min_depth 3, and cdr3_length_cutoff 8, and only groups with more than two unique CDR3s were retained. A standardized tissue-overlap score extrapolated Jaccard GLIPH-group overlap across patients to a standard repertoire size of 1000 clones. Linear mixed-effect models, with tissue included as a fixed effect and individual included as a random effect, were used to assess associations of diversity with clinical or experimental variables. The source is immuneACCESS, and TCRdb retained only in-frame sequences with V and J called. Part of the clones is not carried over; for the studies checked, unresolved V genes explain less than half of this, and the remainder is unexplained. Clone size and the V and J calls come from that table; the DNA yielded D and trimming. Here the sample has around 7,300 clones; roughly half occur a single time. Of the sample, around 4.2% is held by the ten largest clones.

The sequenced material came from gut tissue. The TCR sequence derives from a female BALB/c mouse given C57BL/6 T cells with graft-versus-host disease after an allogeneic hematopoietic cell transplant. The rearrangement joined TRBV12-1 to TRBJ2-7; the D segment cannot be called with confidence. CDR3 reads: CASSLPFEQYF. CDR3 DNA, as far as it was read: TGTGCCAGCTCTCTCCCATTTGAACAGTAC. With all but the CDR3 taken from the reference TRBV12-1 and TRBJ2-7 genes, the full variable domain is: DSGVVQSPRHIIKEKGGRSVLTCIPISGHSNVVWYQQTLGKELKFLIQHYEKVERDKGFLPSRFSVQQFDDYHSEMNMSALELEDSAMYFCASSLPFEQYFGPGTRLTVL.